These 22 T cell receptor beta chains were all obtained from the same sample, sequenced in a study of T cell responses to AZD1222 COVID-19 vaccine. Profiled with immunoSEQ multiplex PCR; TCRdb holds only in-frame clones, not every one. Of 170,000 or so clones in the sample, approximately 90% are singletons; the top ten hold 2.6%. The source was peripheral blood, collected on day 0 of AZD1222 vaccination. Receptors originate from an adult in good health.

The genes are TRBV11-2 and TRBJ1-2; D not certain. The CDR3 covers 13 residues. Germline CDR1 is SGHAT and CDR2 is FQNNGV. V shed 1 base and J shed 4 bases, with 7 bases lying between them. CDR3 amino acids: CASSLAQAYGYTF. The CDR3 region has the DNA TGTGCCAGCAGCTTAGCCCAGGCCTATGGCTACACCTTC.

This chain joins TRBV19 and TRBJ2-7; 8 bases map to TRBD1. Trimming at V came to 3 bases and at J to 2 bases, leaving 6 bases not matched to a gene. Per the germline V gene, CDR1 is LNHDA and CDR2 is SQIVND (reference sequence). The CDR3 runs 15 residues. The CDR3 region has the DNA TGTGCCAGTAGTATCGGACAGGGTCCAACCTACGAGCAGTACTTC. Translating gives CASSIGQGPTYEQYF.

This clone appeared a single time. The chain couples TRBV7-8 to TRBJ1-6; perhaps TRBD1 as D (6 bases). The germline V gene has CDR1 SGHVS and CDR2 FQNEAQ. V was trimmed by 5 bases and J by 6 bases, leaving 8 bases between them. The CDR3 extends over 13 amino acids. The CDR3 spells CASSRRGNSPLHF. CDR3 bases: TGTGCCAGCAGCCGCAGGGGTAATTCACCCCTCCACTTT.

The rearrangement joins TRBV15 to TRBJ2-5, with unresolved D. V lost 4 bases, J lost 2 bases, and 14 bases lay in between. CDR1 and CDR2 (germline): LNHNV, YYDKDF (reference sequence). This CDR3 region has 15 residues. CDR3 residues: CATSNGAGAQETQYF. CDR3 nucleotides: TGTGCCACCAGCAATGGCGCCGGTGCGCAAGAGACCCAGTACTTC.

This clone came up a few times. The chain combines TRBV10-1 with TRBJ2-1, with 11 nucleotides matching TRBD1. Germline-derived CDR1 and CDR2 are WNHNN and SYGVQD (reference sequence). The CDR3 extends over 14 amino acids. V was clipped by 6 bases and J by 6 bases; unmatched bases: 4. CDR3 nucleotide sequence: TGCGCCAGCAGGGGAGGACAGGGGGCCAATGAGCAGTTCTTC. It yields the protein CASRGGQGANEQFF.

CDR3 sequence (DNA): TGTGCCAGCAGTTCACCAGGGACTGGGAATTCACCCCTCCACTTT. This gives the protein CASSSPGTGNSPLHF. The V gene is TRBV28, the J gene TRBJ1-6, with TRBD1 as a possible D gene (5 bases). Germline-derived CDR1 and CDR2 are MDHEN and SYDVKM. Deletions cut 4 bases from V and 7 bases from J, with 14 bases between. The CDR3 length is 15 residues.

The chain has TRBV19 and TRBJ2-2; TRBD1 is a possible D gene (6 bases). The CDR3 contains 15 residues. Germline V gene sequence: CDR1 LNHDA, CDR2 SQIVND (reference sequence). The V and J ends lost 10 bases and 0 bases respectively, with 15 bases between them. The CDR3 nucleotides read TGTGCCACCGACGACAGGTTTTCGAACACCGGGGAGCTGTTTTTT. Its protein is CATDDRFSNTGELFF.

The chain recombines TRBV4-1 with TRBJ1-4; possibly TRBD1 for D (5 bases). This CDR3 region has 15 residues. Trimming removed 0 bases from V and 8 bases from J, with 13 bases in between. Looked up from germline, CDR1 is MGHRA and CDR2 is YSYEKL. The CDR3 bases are TGCGCCAGCAGCCAAGATCCAGGGCGGGGAGAAAAACTGTTTTTT. Translated: CASSQDPGRGEKLFF.

The genes are TRBV19 and TRBJ2-3; D is ambiguous. CDR3 length: 17 amino acids. The germline V and J ends were trimmed by 3 bases and 2 bases, with 18 bases remaining between them. The germline gives CDR1 LNHDA, CDR2 SQIVND (reference sequence). CDR3 amino acids: CASSIDTQNFLTDTQYF. DNA for the CDR3: TGTGCCAGTAGTATTGACACGCAAAACTTTCTCACAGATACGCAGTATTTT.

A few counts support this clone. The CDR3 DNA follows: TGTGCCAGTAGTATATGGGCAGGGGTAAACACTGAAGCTTTCTTT. This sequence encodes CASSIWAGVNTEAFF. The chain has TRBV19 and TRBJ1-1; the D gene is possibly TRBD1 (6 bases). Looked up from germline, CDR1 is LNHDA and CDR2 is SQIVND (reference sequence). The CDR3 spans 15 residues. The germline V and J ends were trimmed by 2 bases and 2 bases, with 12 bases remaining between them.

The chain carries TRBV5-5 and TRBJ2-2; 10 nucleotides align to TRBD2. V gave up 4 bases and J gave up 4 bases; unmatched junction bases: 4. This CDR3 region has 15 residues. CDR1 SGHKS and CDR2 YYEKEE come from the germline V gene (reference sequence). The CDR3 region is CASSPLAGGTGELFF. The CDR3 bases are TGTGCCAGCAGCCCATTAGCGGGGGGCACCGGGGAGCTGTTTTTT.

The chain has TRBV5-4 and TRBJ2-1, with D maybe TRBD2 (6 bases). The CDR3 spans 15 residues. V was cut by 4 bases and J by 0 bases, with 11 bases left in between. Germline-derived CDR1 and CDR2 are SGHNT and YYREEE (reference sequence). The CDR3 sequence is CASSLGLGSYNEQFF. The CDR3 coding sequence is TGTGCCAGCAGCCTGGGACTGGGCTCCTACAATGAGCAGTTCTTC.

The V call is TRBV2, the J call TRBJ2-3; the D gene is possibly TRBD2 (5 bases). Trimming pared 2 bases from V and 0 bases from J, leaving 18 bases between. Germline CDR1 and CDR2: SNHLY and FYNNEI. This CDR3 comprises 18 residues. The CDR3 loop reads CASSERGSGGMSTDTQYF. The CDR3 bases are TGTGCCAGCAGTGAACGGGGTTCTGGCGGAATGAGCACAGATACGCAGTATTTT. Based on the CDR3 plus reference TRBV2 and TRBJ2-3, the full variable domain is EPEVTQTPSHQVTQMGQEVILRCVPISNHLYFYWYRQILGQKVEFLVSFYNNEISEKSEIFDDQFSVERPDGSNFTLKIRSTKLEDSAMYFCASSERGSGGMSTDTQYFGPGTRLTVL.

This chain uses TRBV23-1 with TRBJ1-5; perhaps TRBD1 as D (5 bases). TRBV23-1 counts as an open reading frame of uncertain function. The CDR3 contains 15 residues. The V end was cut by 2 bases, the J end by 4 bases, with 12 bases between. The DNA for the CDR3 is TGCGCCAGCAGTCAAGGTAGACAGCGGAATCAGCCCCAGCATTTT. Amino acids: CASSQGRQRNQPQHF.

This chain uses TRBV10-3 with TRBJ1-1; D is possibly TRBD1 (5 bases). Trimming took 4 bases from V and 0 from J, leaving 12 bases between them. Germline-derived CDR1 and CDR2 are ENHRY and SYGVKD. The CDR3 covers 15 residues. Here the CDR3 reads CAISAGQNLNTEAFF. DNA for the CDR3: TGTGCCATCAGTGCAGGGCAAAACCTGAACACTGAAGCTTTCTTT.

This chain links TRBV11-2 with TRBJ1-2, with a weak D call TRBD1 (6 bases). V lost 0 bases and J 8 bases, leaving 7 bases between the germline ends. Germline values: CDR1 SGHAT, CDR2 FQNNGV. This CDR3 comprises 12 residues. The CDR3 nucleotides read TGTGCCAGCAGCTTAGACAGGGGCGGCTACACCTTC. It is translated as CASSLDRGGYTF.

The genes are TRBV11-2 and TRBJ1-1; the match to TRBD1 covers 9 bases. The J segment lost 4 bases and the V segment lost 3 bases, leaving 3 bases of the junction unmatched. In germline, CDR1 is SGHAT, CDR2 FQNNGV. The CDR3 loop spans 14 amino acids. The CDR3 nucleotides are TGTGCCAGCAGCTTGGGACAGGGATCCACTGAAGCTTTCTTT. As protein: CASSLGQGSTEAFF.

The chain recombines TRBV27 with TRBJ1-3, with 7 bases that match TRBD1. The CDR3 extends over 15 amino acids. J lost 0 bases, V lost 4 bases, and 3 bases had no gene match. Germline V gene data show CDR1 as MNHEY and CDR2 as SMNVEV (reference sequence). The CDR3 sequence: CASSSGTASGNTIYF. CDR3 in DNA: TGTGCCAGCAGTTCGGGGACAGCCTCTGGAAACACCATATATTTT.

The chain is built from TRBV10-3 and TRBJ1-2, with 7 bases matching TRBD1. CDR1 and CDR2 (germline): ENHRY, SYGVKD. With 6 bases clipped from V and 3 bases from J, the junction kept 7 bases outside the gene matches. The CDR3 covers 14 residues. The CDR3 here is CAIRGLDRDYGYTF. CDR3 sequence (DNA): TGTGCCATCAGAGGGTTAGACAGGGACTATGGCTACACCTTC.

CDR3 in DNA: TGTGCCAGCAGCCCCGGCAGGCTAGCGAGCCAAGAGACCCAGTACTTC. It encodes CASSPGRLASQETQYF. The genes are TRBV14 and TRBJ2-5, with a weak D call TRBD2 (6 bases). CDR1 is SGHDN, CDR2 FVKESK, per germline. V lost 4 bases and J 1 base, leaving 16 bases between the germline ends. The CDR3 is made up of 16 amino acids.

The CDR3 here is CASSLGAGTEAFF. The CDR3, as DNA: TGTGCCAGCAGCTTAGGGGCGGGAACTGAAGCTTTCTTT. The gene calls are TRBV7-7 and TRBJ1-1; D gene ambiguous. This CDR3 spans 13 amino acids. Per the germline V gene, CDR1 is SSHAT and CDR2 is FNYEAQ (reference sequence). Deletions cut 1 base from V and 5 bases from J, with 8 bases between.

This clone has more than one count but fewer than ten. The rearrangement joins TRBV28 to TRBJ2-7; no reliable D call. Trimming cost V 2 bases and J 6 bases, with 8 bases left between them. Germline V lookup: CDR1 MDHEN, CDR2 SYDVKM. CDR3 size: 12 residues. The CDR3 loop reads CASSLLAFEQYF. In nucleotides, the CDR3 is TGTGCCAGCAGTTTACTTGCTTTCGAGCAGTACTTC.